This entry is about one T cell receptor beta chain. Method: immunoSEQ multiplex PCR; TCRdb's copy keeps in-frame clones and lacks some. The sample carries some 200,000 clones, 90% to 95% recorded once. These data are taken from a study of blood T cell repertoires in COVID-19. Those enrolled in Seattle joined during active infection and were followed longitudinally afterward. Unmatched junction bases numbered 6, after V lost 3 bases and J lost 7 bases. The CDR3 has 14 amino acids. Germline loops: CDR1 KGHSH, CDR2 LQKENI. Sequencing was performed on peripheral blood. The receptor's source is a man aged 25 to 45 with COVID-19, enrolled during active disease. The rearrangement joins TRBV18 to TRBJ1-5, with 7 bases identical to TRBD1. The CDR3, as DNA: TGTGCCAGCTCACCTCGACAGGGATCGCAGCCCCAGCATTTT. It is translated as CASSPRQGSQPQHF.